The 8 T cell receptor beta chains given below trace back to one sample, sequenced in a study of T cells after yellow fever vaccination. TCRdb ran MiXCR on the 5' RACE reads and lists one entry per CDR3 protein. This table holds 550,000 or so distinct CDR3 sequences, over 15% found once. Sequenced material: PBMCs, taken 15 days after the yellow fever booster vaccination. These receptor sequences come from a man between 25 and 39 years old who received the YFV17D yellow fever vaccine.

The V gene is TRBV5-1, the J gene TRBJ2-7; TRBD2 agrees at 14 bases. V trimming: 3 bases; J trimming: 4 bases; junction bases outside the gene matches: 3. The length of the CDR3 is 15 residues. Germline V lookup: CDR1 SGHRS, CDR2 YFSETQ. CDR3 sequence: CASSSGLAGEYEQYF. In DNA, the CDR3 is TGCGCCAGCAGCTCGGGACTAGCGGGAGAGTACGAGCAGTACTTC.

V is TRBV20-1 and J is TRBJ1-5, with D perhaps matching TRBD1 (6 bases). CDR3 length: 13 amino acids. The ends were cut back, 2 bases at V and 6 bases at J, with 11 bases in the middle. Germline V lookup: CDR1 DFQATT, CDR2 SNEGSKA (reference sequence). CDR3 region: CSARTGSAQPQHF. The CDR3, as DNA: TGCAGTGCTAGAACAGGGTCTGCTCAGCCCCAGCATTTT.

V and J are TRBV6-5 and TRBJ2-2; 12 bases map to TRBD2. CDR3 length: 16 amino acids. V shed 2 bases, J shed 6 bases, and the junction held 4 bases outside the gene matches. CDR1 and CDR2 from the germline V gene are MNHEY and SVGAGI. CDR3 coding DNA: TGTGCCAGCAGTTACCGACTAGCGGGAGATTCCGGGGAGCTGTTTTTT. This translates into CASSYRLAGDSGELFF.

This clonotype was counted a few times. The chain links TRBV10-3 to TRBJ1-5; 9 nucleotides align to TRBD1. The V and J ends lost 2 bases and 6 bases, in that order; junction bases with no gene match: 8. This CDR3 has 16 residues. Germline V gives CDR1 ENHRY, CDR2 SYGVKD. DNA for the CDR3: TGTGCCATCAGTGAGGGGACAGGGATCGAAGTTCAGCCCCAGCATTTT. Translation gives CAISEGTGIEVQPQHF.

A few counts support this clonotype. V is TRBV24-1 and J is TRBJ2-4; D is tentatively TRBD1 or TRBD2 (5 bases each). This CDR3 has 16 amino acids. With 0 bases removed from V and 3 bases from J, the gap between germline ends came to 11 bases. Germline loops: CDR1 KGHDR, CDR2 SFDVKD. The CDR3 DNA sequence: TGTGCCACCAGTGATTTGCGTGGGGCGGGCAAAAACATTCAGTACTTC. Translating gives CATSDLRGAGKNIQYF.

CDR3 region: CATSWAFGGNYEQYF. The CDR3 DNA follows: TGTGCCACCAGCTGGGCCTTTGGGGGAAACTACGAGCAGTACTTC. This chain links TRBV15 with TRBJ2-7, with D perhaps TRBD1 or TRBD2 (5 bases each). The CDR3 length is 15 residues. Trimming cost V 5 bases and J 3 bases, with 17 bases left between them. Looked up from germline, CDR1 is LNHNV and CDR2 is YYDKDF (reference sequence).

The chain is built from TRBV5-1 and TRBJ2-5; 8 nucleotides agree with TRBD1. The junction had 5 bases not matched to a gene; V was cut back by 0 bases and J by 4 bases. Germline CDR1 reads SGHRS; CDR2 reads YFSETQ. The CDR3 is 15 residues long. The CDR3 here is CASSLAGQGPETQYF. The CDR3 DNA reads as TGCGCCAGCAGCTTGGCCGGACAGGGCCCAGAGACCCAGTACTTC.

This chain uses TRBV9 with TRBJ2-3; D is uncertain. The V end lost 0 bases, the J end lost 0 bases, and 11 bases lay between the germline ends. Germline V gives CDR1 SGDLS, CDR2 YYNGEE. The CDR3 covers 16 residues. The CDR3 is CASSVAVGYSTDTQYF. The CDR3 DNA is TGTGCCAGCAGCGTAGCAGTTGGGTACAGCACAGATACGCAGTATTTT.